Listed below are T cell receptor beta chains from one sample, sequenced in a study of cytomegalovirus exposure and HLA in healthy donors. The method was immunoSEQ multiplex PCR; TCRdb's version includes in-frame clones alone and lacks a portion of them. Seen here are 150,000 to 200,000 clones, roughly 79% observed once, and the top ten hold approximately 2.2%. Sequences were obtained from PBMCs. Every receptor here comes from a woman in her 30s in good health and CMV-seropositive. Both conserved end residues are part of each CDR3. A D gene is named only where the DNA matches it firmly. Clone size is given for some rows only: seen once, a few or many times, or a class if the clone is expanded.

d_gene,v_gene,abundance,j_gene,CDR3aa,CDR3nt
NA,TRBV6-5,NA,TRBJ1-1,CASSYSGLNTEAFF,TGTGCCAGCAGTTACTCTGGGCTGAACACTGAAGCTTTCTTT
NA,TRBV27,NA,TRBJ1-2,CASSFGRGSYYGYTF,TGTGCCAGCAGTTTCGGGAGGGGCTCGTACTATGGCTACACCTTC
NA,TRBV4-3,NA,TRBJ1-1,CASSQATVAFF,TGCGCCAGCAGCCAAGCGACAGTAGCTTTCTTT
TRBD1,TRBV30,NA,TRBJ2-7,CAARQGSYSYEQYF,TGTGCCGCCCGACAGGGGTCATATTCCTACGAGCAGTACTTC
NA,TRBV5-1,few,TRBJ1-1,CASSPGGEGPLEAFF,TGCGCCAGCAGCCCGGGGGGGGAGGGCCCCCTCGAAGCTTTCTTT
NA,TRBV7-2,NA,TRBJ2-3,CASSLPGTDTQYF,TGTGCCAGCAGCCTCCCGGGCACAGATACGCAGTATTTT
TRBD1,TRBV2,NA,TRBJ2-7,CASSPQAGGYEQYF,TGTGCCAGCAGCCCCCAAGCAGGGGGCTACGAGCAGTACTTC
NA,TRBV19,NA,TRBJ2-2,CASRHSPGELFF,TGTGCCAGTAGACACAGCCCCGGGGAGCTGTTTTTT
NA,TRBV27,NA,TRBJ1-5,CASSSSPSGGNQPQHF,TGTGCCAGCAGTTCTTCCCCGTCCGGGGGCAATCAGCCCCAGCATTTT
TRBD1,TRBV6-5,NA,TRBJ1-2,CASALTGQIFYGYTF,TGTGCCAGCGCGCTCACGGGACAGATTTTCTATGGCTACACCTTC
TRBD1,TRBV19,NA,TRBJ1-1,CASSIASGGTEAFF,TGTGCCAGTAGTATAGCTTCAGGGGGAACTGAAGCTTTCTTT
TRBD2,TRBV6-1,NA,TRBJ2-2,CASSEGLGTGELFF,TGTGCCAGCAGTGAGGGACTAGGGACCGGGGAGCTGTTTTTT
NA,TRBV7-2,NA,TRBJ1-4,CASRTVGGPNEKLFF,TGTGCCAGCAGAACGGTGGGGGGGCCTAATGAAAAACTGTTTTTT
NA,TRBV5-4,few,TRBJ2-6,CASSVPSRANVLTF,TGTGCCAGCAGCGTTCCGAGTAGGGCCAACGTCCTGACTTTC
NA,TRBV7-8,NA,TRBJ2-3,CASSLLAGEEDTQYF,TGTGCCAGCAGCTTACTGGCCGGAGAGGAAGATACGCAGTATTTT
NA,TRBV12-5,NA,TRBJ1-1,CASGSYGTKAFF,TGTGCTAGTGGTTCATACGGGACAAAAGCTTTCTTT
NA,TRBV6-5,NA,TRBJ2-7,CASSRLTGQGEQYF,TGTGCCAGCAGCCGCCTTACAGGGCAGGGCGAGCAGTACTTC
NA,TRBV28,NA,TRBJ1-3,CASSSQAAEVRNTIYF,TGTGCCAGCAGTTCACAGGCGGCGGAAGTTCGAAACACCATATATTTT
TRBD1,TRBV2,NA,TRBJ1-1,CAKRDRGPTEAFF,TGTGCCAAAAGGGACAGGGGGCCCACTGAAGCTTTCTTT
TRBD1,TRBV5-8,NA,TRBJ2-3,CASSLGTGITDTQYF,TGTGCCAGCAGCTTGGGGACAGGAATCACAGATACGCAGTATTTT
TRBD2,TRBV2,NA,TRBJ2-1,CASSSLAGAYNEQFF,TGTGCCAGCAGTTCACTAGCGGGAGCCTACAATGAGCAGTTCTTC
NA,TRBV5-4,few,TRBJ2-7,CASSLAPAYEQYF,TGTGCCAGCAGCTTGGCTCCAGCCTACGAGCAGTACTTC
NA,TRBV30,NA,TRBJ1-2,CAWSPGGFEGYTF,TGTGCCTGGAGTCCGGGGGGGTTTGAGGGCTACACCTTC
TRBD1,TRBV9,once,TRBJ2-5,CASSPRGDRETQYF,TGTGCCAGCAGCCCCCGTGGGGACAGAGAGACCCAGTACTTC
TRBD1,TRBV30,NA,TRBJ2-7,CAWRRDRGAFSYEQYF,TGTGCCTGGCGCAGAGACAGGGGCGCCTTCTCCTACGAGCAGTACTTC
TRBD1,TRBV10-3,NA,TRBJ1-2,CAINQDRENGYTF,TGTGCCATCAACCAGGACAGGGAAAATGGCTACACCTTC
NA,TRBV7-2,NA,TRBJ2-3,CASSLSGQADTQYF,TGTGCCAGCAGCTTAAGTGGTCAGGCAGATACGCAGTATTTT
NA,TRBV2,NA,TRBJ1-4,CASSDRVANEKLFF,TGTGCCAGCAGTGATCGGGTAGCTAATGAAAAACTGTTTTTT
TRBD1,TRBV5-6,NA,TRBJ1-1,CASSLRTGTEAFF,TGTGCCAGCAGCCTAAGGACAGGCACTGAAGCTTTCTTT
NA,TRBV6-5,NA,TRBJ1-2,CATHRGGYGYTF,TGTGCCACCCACCGGGGGGGCTATGGCTACACCTTC
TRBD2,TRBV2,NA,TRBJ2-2,CASTRLAGGNTGELFF,TGTGCCAGCACGCGACTAGCGGGAGGAAACACCGGGGAGCTGTTTTTT
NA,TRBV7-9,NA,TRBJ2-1,CASRAGQSSSYNEQFF,TGTGCCAGCAGAGCAGGACAGTCCAGCTCCTACAATGAGCAGTTCTTC
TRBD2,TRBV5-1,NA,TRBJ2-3,CASSFVRLAGGPTSTDTQYF,TGCGCCAGCAGCTTCGTGAGACTAGCGGGAGGGCCCACATCAACAGATACGCAGTATTTT